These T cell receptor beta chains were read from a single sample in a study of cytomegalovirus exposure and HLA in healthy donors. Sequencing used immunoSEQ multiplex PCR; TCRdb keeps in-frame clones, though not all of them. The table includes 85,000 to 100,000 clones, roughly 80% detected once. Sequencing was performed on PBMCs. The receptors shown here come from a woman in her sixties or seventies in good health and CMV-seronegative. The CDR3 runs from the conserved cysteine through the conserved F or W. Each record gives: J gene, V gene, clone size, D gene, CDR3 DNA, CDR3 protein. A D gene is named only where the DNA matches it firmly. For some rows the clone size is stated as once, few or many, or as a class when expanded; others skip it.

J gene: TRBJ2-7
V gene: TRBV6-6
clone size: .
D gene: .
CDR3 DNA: TGTGCCAGCAGCGCCTCCTCTCAGGGATCCTACGAGCAGTACTTC
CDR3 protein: CASSASSQGSYEQYF

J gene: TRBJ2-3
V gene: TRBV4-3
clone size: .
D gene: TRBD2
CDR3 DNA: TGCGCCAGCAGCCAAGATGACGGGGCGGGAGGATACACTAGCACAGATACGCAGTATTTT
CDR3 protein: CASSQDDGAGGYTSTDTQYF

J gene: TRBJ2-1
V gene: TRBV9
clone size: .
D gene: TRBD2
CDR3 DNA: TGTGCCAGCAGCGTAAATCCCGGGACTAGCGGATACAATGAGCAGTTCTTC
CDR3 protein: CASSVNPGTSGYNEQFF

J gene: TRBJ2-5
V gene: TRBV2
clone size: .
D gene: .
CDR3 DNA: TGTGCCAGCAGTGAACAGCCTTTAATGGGACTAGAGACCCAGTACTTC
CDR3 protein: CASSEQPLMGLETQYF

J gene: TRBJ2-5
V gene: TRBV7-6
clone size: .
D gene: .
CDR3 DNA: TGTGCCAGCAGCTTACAGGTTGAGACCCAGTACTTC
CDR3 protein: CASSLQVETQYF

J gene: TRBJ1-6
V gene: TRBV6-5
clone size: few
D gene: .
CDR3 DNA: TGTGCCAGCGGTAGGCCGGGACAAAATTCACCCCTCCACTTT
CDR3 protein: CASGRPGQNSPLHF

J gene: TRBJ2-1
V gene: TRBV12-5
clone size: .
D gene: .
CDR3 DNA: TGTGCTAGTGGTTTGGATACTAGCGAGCAGTTCTTC
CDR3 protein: CASGLDTSEQFF

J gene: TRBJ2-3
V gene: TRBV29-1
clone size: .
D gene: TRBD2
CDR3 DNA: TGCAGCGTTGACCCTAGCGGAGATACGCAGTATTTT
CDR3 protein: CSVDPSGDTQYF

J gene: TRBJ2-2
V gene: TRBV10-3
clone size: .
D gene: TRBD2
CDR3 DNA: TGTGCCATCAGCCGAATCCTAGCGGGGGGTACCGTGTGGACCGGGGAGCTGTTTTTT
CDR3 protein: CAISRILAGGTVWTGELFF

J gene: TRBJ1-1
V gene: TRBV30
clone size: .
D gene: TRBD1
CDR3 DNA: TGTGCCTGGAGCTTGCTAGGACAGGGGGTTCGGAACACTGAAGCTTTCTTT
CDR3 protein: CAWSLLGQGVRNTEAFF

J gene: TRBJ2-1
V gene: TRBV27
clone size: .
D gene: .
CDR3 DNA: TGTGCCAGCAGTTTACCTGGGGCTGTTCACTACAATGAGCAGTTCTTC
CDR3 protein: CASSLPGAVHYNEQFF

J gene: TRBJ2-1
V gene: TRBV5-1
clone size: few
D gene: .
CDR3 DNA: TGCGCCAGCAGCTTGGAAACGGGCTCCTACAATGAGCAGTTCTTC
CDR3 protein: CASSLETGSYNEQFF

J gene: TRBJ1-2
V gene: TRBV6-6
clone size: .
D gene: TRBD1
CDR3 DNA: TGTGCCAGCAGTGCCGGGACAGTATCCGGCTATGGCTACACCTTC
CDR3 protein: CASSAGTVSGYGYTF

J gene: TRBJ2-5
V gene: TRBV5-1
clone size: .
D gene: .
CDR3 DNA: TGCGCCAGCGGGGTGATAGGGGGCCAAGAGACCCAGTACTTC
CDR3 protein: CASGVIGGQETQYF

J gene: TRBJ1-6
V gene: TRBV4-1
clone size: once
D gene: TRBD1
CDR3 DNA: TGCGCCAGCAGCCCCTCGGAACAGGGGGCGAGGAATTCACCCCTCCACTTT
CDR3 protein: CASSPSEQGARNSPLHF

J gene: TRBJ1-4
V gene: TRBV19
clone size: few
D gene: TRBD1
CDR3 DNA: TGTGCCAGTAGTATCCGGGGACAGGGGTACGAAAAACTGTTTTTT
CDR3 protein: CASSIRGQGYEKLFF

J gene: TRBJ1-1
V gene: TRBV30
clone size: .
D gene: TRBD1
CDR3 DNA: TGTGCCTGGAGTGTACTAGGGGGCTACGGGAAGGCTTTCTTT
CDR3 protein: CAWSVLGGYGKAFF

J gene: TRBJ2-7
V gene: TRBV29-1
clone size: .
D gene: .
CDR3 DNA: TGCAGCGTTCAGGAGGGGTCCTACGAGCAGTACTTC
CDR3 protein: CSVQEGSYEQYF

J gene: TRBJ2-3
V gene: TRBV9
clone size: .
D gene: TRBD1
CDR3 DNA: TGTGCCAGCAGCCCAACAGGGGCTAGCACAGATACGCAGTATTTT
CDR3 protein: CASSPTGASTDTQYF

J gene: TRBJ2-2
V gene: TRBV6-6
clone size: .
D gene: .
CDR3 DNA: TGTGCCAGCAGTTACTCGAGTCTGTCCGGGGAGCTGTTTTTT
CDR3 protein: CASSYSSLSGELFF

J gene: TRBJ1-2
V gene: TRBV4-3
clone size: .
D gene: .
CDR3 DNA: TGCGCCAGCAGCCCCTACGCAGGGAACGGGTATGGCTACACCTTC
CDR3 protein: CASSPYAGNGYGYTF

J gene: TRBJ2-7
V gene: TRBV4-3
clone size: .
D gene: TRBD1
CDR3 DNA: TGCGCCAGCAGCCAAGATTCTCCGGGACAGGGAAAGGACGAGCAGTACTTC
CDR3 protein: CASSQDSPGQGKDEQYF

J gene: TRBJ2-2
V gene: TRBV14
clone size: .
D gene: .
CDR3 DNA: TGTGCCAGCAGCCGACGCAGGGGCGACGGGGAGCTGTTTTTT
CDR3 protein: CASSRRRGDGELFF

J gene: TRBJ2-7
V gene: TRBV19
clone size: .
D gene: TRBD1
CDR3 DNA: TGTGCCAGTAGGGGACAGGGGGCAGGTGAGCAGTACTTC
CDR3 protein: CASRGQGAGEQYF

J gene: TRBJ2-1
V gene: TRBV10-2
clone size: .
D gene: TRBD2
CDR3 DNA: TGCGCCAGCGGGGACCTAGCGGGAGCATTCGATGAGCAGTTCTTC
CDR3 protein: CASGDLAGAFDEQFF

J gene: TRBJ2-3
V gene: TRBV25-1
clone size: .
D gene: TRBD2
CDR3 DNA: TGTGCCAGCAGTGAAGGGAGCGGGAGGGCCGACGAGTATTTT
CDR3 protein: CASSEGSGRADEYF

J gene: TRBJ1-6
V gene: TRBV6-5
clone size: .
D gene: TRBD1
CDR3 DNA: TGTGCCAGCAGCGCGACAGGGGGCCATTCACCCCTCCACTTT
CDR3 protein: CASSATGGHSPLHF

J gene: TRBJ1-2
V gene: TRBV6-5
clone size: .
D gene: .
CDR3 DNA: TGTGCCTGCCGGTGGGGCCAGTCTGATGGCTACACCTTC
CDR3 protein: CACRWGQSDGYTF

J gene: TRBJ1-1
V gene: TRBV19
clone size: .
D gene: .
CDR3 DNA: TGTGCCAGTAGTACACAGGTGGCTACTGAAGCTTTCTTT
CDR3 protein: CASSTQVATEAFF

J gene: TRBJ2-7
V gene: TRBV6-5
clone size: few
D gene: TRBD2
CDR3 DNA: TGTGCCAGCAGTCTTAGCGGGAGGGGATACGAGCAGTACTTC
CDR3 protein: CASSLSGRGYEQYF

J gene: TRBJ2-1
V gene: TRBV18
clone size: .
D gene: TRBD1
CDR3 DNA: TGTGCCAGCTCACCGCCAACAGGGGGTATCAATGAGCAGTTCTTC
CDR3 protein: CASSPPTGGINEQFF

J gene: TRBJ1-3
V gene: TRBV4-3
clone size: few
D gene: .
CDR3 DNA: TGCGCCAGCAGCTCAAGATCGACTGGTGGAAACACCATATATTTT
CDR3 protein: CASSSRSTGGNTIYF

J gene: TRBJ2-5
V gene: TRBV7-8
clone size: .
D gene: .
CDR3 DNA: TGTGCCAGCAGCTTAGAATGGCAAAGTGAGACCCAGTACTTC
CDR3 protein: CASSLEWQSETQYF

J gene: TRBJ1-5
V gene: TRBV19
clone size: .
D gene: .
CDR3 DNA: TGTGCCAGTAGTATACCTCAGGGCCTTCAGCCCCAGCATTTT
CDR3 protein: CASSIPQGLQPQHF

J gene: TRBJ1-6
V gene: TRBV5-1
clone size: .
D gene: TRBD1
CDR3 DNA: TGCGCCAGCAGGGCTACAGGGGCTGATTCACCCCTCCACTTT
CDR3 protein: CASRATGADSPLHF

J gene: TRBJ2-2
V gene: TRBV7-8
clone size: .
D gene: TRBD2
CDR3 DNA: TGTGCCAGCAGCATGGGACTAGCGGGAGGCCCCGGGGAGCTGTTTTTT
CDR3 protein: CASSMGLAGGPGELFF

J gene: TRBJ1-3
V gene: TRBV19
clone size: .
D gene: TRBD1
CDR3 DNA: TGTGCCAGTAGTTTGGGGACAGGGAGCGGAAACACCATATATTTT
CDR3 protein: CASSLGTGSGNTIYF

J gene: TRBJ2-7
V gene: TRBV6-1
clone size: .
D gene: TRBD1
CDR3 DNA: TGTGCCAGCAGTGAAGGACAGGGTTGGCGCGAGCAGTACTTC
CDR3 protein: CASSEGQGWREQYF

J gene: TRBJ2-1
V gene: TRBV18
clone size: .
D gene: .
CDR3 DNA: TGTGCCAGCTCAGCCAAACAGGGCCTGGATGAGCAGTTCTTC
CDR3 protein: CASSAKQGLDEQFF

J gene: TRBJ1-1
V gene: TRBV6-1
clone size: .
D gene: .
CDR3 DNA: TGTGCCAGCAGTGATCCTCAGGGGAGGGTGAACACTGAAGCTTTCTTT
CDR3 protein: CASSDPQGRVNTEAFF

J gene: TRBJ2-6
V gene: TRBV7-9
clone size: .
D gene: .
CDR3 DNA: TGTGCCAGCAGGGCAGGGTGGTCGCAAAGTGTTGGGGCCAACGTCCTGACTTTC
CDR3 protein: CASRAGWSQSVGANVLTF

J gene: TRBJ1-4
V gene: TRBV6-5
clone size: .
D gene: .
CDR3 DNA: TGTGCCAGCAGGTACCAGGAGGTTGAAAAACTGTTTTTT
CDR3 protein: CASRYQEVEKLFF

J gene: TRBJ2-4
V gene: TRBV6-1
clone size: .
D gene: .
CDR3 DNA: TGTGCCAGCAGTGATTCACTAGCCTTCGCCAAAAACATTCAGTACTTC
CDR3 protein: CASSDSLAFAKNIQYF

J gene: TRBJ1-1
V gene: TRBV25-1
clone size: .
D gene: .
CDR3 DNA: TGTGCCACCTTACAGGGTGTGGGGGGGTACACTGAAGCTTTCTTT
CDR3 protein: CATLQGVGGYTEAFF

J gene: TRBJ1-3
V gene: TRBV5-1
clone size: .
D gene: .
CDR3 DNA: TGCGCCAGCAGCCCCGGGCCCCAGGGAAGCTCTGGAAACACCATATATTTT
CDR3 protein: CASSPGPQGSSGNTIYF

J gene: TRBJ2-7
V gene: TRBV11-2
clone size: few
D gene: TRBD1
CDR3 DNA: TGTGCCAGCAGCTGGAGCGGACAGGTCGCGTCTTACGAGCAGTACTTC
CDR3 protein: CASSWSGQVASYEQYF

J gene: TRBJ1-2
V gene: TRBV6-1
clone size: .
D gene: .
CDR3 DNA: TGTGCCAGCAGTGTAGGAAGACAGGTTGATTCCTTCGATAACTATGGCTACACCTTC
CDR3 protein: CASSVGRQVDSFDNYGYTF

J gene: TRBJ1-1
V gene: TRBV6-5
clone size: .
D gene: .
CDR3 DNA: TGTGCCAGCAGCCGACTTGCAGGCGAGGGTACTGAAGCTTTCTTT
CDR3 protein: CASSRLAGEGTEAFF

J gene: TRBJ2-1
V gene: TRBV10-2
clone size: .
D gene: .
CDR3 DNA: TGCGCCAGCAGTGACCCTCGCGGGATATACAATGAGCAGTTCTTC
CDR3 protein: CASSDPRGIYNEQFF

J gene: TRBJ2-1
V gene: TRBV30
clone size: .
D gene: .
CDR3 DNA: TGTGCCTGGGGGGGGTGGCACAATGAGCAGTTCTTC
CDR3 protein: CAWGGWHNEQFF

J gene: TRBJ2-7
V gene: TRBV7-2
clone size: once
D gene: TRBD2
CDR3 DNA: TGTGCCAGCAGCCAAGGGACGGGAGGATACGAGCAGTACTTC
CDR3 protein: CASSQGTGGYEQYF

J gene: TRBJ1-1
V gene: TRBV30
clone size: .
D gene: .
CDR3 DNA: TGTGCCTGGAGTCAATCGCTCGGTACTGAAGCTTTCTTT
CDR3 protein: CAWSQSLGTEAFF

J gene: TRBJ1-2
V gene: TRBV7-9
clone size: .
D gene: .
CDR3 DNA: TGTACCAGCAACCGAGGGAACTATGGCTACACCTTC
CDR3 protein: CTSNRGNYGYTF

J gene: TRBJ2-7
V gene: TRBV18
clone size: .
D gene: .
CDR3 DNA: TGTGCCAGCTCACCAGAGCGATTCTCCTACGAGCAGTACTTC
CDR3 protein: CASSPERFSYEQYF

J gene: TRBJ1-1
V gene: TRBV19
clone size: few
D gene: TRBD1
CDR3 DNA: TGTGCCAGTAGTATTAATCAGGGACAGGGGAACACTGAAGCTTTCTTT
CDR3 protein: CASSINQGQGNTEAFF

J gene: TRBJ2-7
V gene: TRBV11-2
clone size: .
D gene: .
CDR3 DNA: TGTGCCAGCAGCTCTCGCGGGTGGGAGCAGTACTTC
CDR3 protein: CASSSRGWEQYF

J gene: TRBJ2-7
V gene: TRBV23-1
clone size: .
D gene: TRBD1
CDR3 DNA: TGCGCCAGCAGTCAACTAACAGGGGCAGACTCCTACGAGCAGTACTTC
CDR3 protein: CASSQLTGADSYEQYF

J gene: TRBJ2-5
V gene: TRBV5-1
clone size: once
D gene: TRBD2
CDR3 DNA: TGCGCCAGCAGCCCTAGCGGGCAGCAAGAGACCCAGTACTTC
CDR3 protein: CASSPSGQQETQYF

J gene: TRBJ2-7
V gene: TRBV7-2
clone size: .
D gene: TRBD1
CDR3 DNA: TGTGCCAGCAGCTTAGAAGGACAGGTAGTCTACGAGCAGTACTTC
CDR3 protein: CASSLEGQVVYEQYF